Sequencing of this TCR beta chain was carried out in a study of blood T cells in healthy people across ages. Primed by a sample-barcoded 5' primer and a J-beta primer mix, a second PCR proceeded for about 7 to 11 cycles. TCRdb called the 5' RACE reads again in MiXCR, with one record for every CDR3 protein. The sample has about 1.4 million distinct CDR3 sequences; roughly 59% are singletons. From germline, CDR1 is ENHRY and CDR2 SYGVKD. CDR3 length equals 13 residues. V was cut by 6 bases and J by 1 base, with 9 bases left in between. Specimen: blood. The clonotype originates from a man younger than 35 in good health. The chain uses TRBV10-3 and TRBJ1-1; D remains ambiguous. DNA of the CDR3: TGTGCCATCAGAGACGGCCAGAACACTGAAGCTTTCTTT. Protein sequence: CAIRDGQNTEAFF.